Below are 2 T cell receptor beta chains sequenced from a single sample in a study of CD8 T cells in Susac syndrome. Reverse transcription of roughly 0.45 to 1 ug RNA was carried out with random hexamers. TCRdb reprocessed the immunoSEQ multiplex PCR reads with MiXCR, giving one entry per CDR3 protein. The table includes around 270,000 distinct CDR3 sequences, about 89% detected once. The sample comprised CD8+ T cells from PBMCs. Every receptor here comes from a human donor with multiple sclerosis.

This clonotype was found a few times. This chain connects TRBV6-1 to TRBJ2-3, with D uncertain. The CDR3 length is 12 residues. V was trimmed by 1 base and J by 5 bases, leaving 4 bases between them. Germline CDR1 reads MNHNS; CDR2 reads SASEGT. CDR3 nucleotides: TGTGCCAGCAGTGAAGGGAAAGATACGCAGTATTTT. Translated, it gives CASSEGKDTQYF.

The rearrangement joins TRBV20-1 to TRBJ2-7; the D gene is possibly TRBD1 (6 bases). Germline values: CDR1 DFQATT, CDR2 SNEGSKA (reference sequence). This CDR3 contains 12 residues. V gave up 0 bases and J gave up 3 bases, with 6 bases separating them. The CDR3 DNA is TGCAGTGCTAGAGAGACAGGCTACGAGCAGTACTTC. Protein: CSARETGYEQYF.